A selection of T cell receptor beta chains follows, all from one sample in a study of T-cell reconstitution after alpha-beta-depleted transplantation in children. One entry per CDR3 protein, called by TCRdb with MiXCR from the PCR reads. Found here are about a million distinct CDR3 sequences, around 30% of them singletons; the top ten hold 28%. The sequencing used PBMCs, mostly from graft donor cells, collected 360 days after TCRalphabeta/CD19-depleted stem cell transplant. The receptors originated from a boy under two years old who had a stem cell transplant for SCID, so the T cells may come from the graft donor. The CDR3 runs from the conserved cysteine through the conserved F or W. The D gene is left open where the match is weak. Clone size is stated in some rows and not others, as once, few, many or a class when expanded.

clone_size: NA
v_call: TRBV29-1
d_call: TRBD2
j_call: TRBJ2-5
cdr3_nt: TGCAGCATCCGGTGGACTAGGCAGGAGACCCAGTACTTC
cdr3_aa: CSIRWTRQETQYF

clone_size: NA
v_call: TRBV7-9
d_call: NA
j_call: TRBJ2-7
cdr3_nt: TGTGCCAGCAGCGCCCACCAGGGGCAGTACTTC
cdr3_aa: CASSAHQGQYF

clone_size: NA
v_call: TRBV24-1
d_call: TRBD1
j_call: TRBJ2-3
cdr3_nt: TGTGCCACCAGTGAAACAGGGGGAAGCACAGATACGCAGTATTTT
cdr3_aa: CATSETGGSTDTQYF

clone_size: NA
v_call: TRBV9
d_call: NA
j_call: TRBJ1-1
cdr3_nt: TGTGCCAGCAGCGTAGTTCAGGGTCGGACTGAAGCTTTCTTT
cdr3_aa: CASSVVQGRTEAFF

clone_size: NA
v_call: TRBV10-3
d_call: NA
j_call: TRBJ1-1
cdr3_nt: TGTGCCATCAGTGTAGGGAATACTGAAGCTTTCTTT
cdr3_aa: CAISVGNTEAFF

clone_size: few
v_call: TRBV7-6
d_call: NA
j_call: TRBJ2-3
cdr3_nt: TGTGCCAGCAGCGTCGGCTGGGCGGGCACAGATACGCAGTATTTT
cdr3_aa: CASSVGWAGTDTQYF

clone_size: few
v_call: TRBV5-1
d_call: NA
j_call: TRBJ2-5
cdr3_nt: TGCGCCAGCAGCGGGGATCTGTGGGAGACCCAGTACTTC
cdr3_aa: CASSGDLWETQYF

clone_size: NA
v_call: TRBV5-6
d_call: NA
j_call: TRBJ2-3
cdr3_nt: TGTGCCAGCAGCTCCGGGACCAGGGACCGTGGTGCGCAGTATTTT
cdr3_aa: CASSSGTRDRGAQYF

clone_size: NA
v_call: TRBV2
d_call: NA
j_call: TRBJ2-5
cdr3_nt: TGTGCCAGCAGGGTAGCACCTCAAGAGACCCAGTACTTC
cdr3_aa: CASRVAPQETQYF

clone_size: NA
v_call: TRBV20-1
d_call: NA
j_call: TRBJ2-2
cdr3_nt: TGCAGTGCTAGGACCCGACCGGGCACCGGGGAGCTGTTTTTT
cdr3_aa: CSARTRPGTGELFF

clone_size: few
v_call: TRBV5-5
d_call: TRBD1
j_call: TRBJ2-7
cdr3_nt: TGTGCCAGCAGCTCCGACAGGGTAACCTACGAGCAGTACTTC
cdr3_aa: CASSSDRVTYEQYF

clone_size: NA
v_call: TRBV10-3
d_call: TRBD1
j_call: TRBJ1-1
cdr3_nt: TGTGCCATCAGAACGATGGACAGGGCGGGCACTGAAGCTTTCTTT
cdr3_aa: CAIRTMDRAGTEAFF

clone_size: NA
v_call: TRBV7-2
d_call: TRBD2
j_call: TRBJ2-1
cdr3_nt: TGTGCCAGCAGCTTAGCCGGGACTAGCGGACACAATGAGCAGTTCTTC
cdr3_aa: CASSLAGTSGHNEQFF

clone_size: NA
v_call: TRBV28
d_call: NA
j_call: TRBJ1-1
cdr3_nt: TGTGCCAGCACCACCCCGGTCCAAAGCACGGTCTTT
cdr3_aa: CASTTPVQSTVF

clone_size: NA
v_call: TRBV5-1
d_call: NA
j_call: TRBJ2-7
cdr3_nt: TGCGCCAGCAGCTTACCGTCCCGCGAGCAGTACTTC
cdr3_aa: CASSLPSREQYF

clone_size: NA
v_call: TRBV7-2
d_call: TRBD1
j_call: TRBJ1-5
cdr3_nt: TGTGCCAGCAGTTCTACCGGGACAGTAGGGCCCCAGCATTTT
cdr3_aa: CASSSTGTVGPQHF

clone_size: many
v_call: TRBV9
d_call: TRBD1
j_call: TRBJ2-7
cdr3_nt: TGTGCCAGCAGCCCCCGGACAGGGGCATACGAGCAGTACTTC
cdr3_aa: CASSPRTGAYEQYF

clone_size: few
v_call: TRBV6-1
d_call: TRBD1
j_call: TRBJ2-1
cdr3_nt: TGTGCCAGCAGAGAGTCCGGGACAGGGTACAATGAGCAGTTCTTC
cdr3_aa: CASRESGTGYNEQFF

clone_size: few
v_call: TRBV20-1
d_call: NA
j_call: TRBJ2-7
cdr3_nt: TGCAGTGCTAGAAGGCTACCTCTATCAGCGGAGCAGTACTTC
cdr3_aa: CSARRLPLSAEQYF

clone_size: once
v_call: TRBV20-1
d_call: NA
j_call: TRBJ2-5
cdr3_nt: TGCAGTGCCAGGCGGCAGAGCCGAAGGGAGACCCAGTACTTC
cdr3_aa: CSARRQSRRETQYF

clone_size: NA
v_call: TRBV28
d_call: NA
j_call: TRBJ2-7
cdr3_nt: TGTGCCAGCAGCTGGGGCAGGTGGAGTTACGAGCAGTACTTC
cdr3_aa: CASSWGRWSYEQYF

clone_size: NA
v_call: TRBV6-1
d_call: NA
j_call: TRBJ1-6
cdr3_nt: TGTGCCAGCAGTAAGGGCCTTTTACAGGGCTCACCCCTCCACTTT
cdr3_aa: CASSKGLLQGSPLHF

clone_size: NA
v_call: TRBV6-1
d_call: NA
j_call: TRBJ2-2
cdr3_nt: TGTGCCAGCACTCTAGGGACGGTATCGAACACCGGGGAGCTGTTTTTT
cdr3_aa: CASTLGTVSNTGELFF

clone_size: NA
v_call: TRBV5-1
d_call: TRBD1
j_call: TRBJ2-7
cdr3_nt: TGCGCCAGCAGCTTGGACGGGACAGGGTTTTTGTACGAGCAGTACTTC
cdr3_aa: CASSLDGTGFLYEQYF

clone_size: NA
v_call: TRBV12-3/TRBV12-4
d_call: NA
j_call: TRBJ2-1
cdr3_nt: TGTGCCAGCAGTCCCAGTTTCCGCTCCTACAATGAGCAGTTCTTC
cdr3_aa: CASSPSFRSYNEQFF

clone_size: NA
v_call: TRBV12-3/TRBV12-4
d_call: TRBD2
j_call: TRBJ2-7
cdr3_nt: TGTGCCAGCAGTTTAGTGGGTCTAGCGGGCGAGCAGTACTTC
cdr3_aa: CASSLVGLAGEQYF

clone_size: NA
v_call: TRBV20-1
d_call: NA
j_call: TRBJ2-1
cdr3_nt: TGCAGTGCTAGAGTATTAGGGGGGGTGAACGATGAGCAGTTCTTC
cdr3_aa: CSARVLGGVNDEQFF

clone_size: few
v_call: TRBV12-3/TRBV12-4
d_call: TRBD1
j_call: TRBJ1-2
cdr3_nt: TGTGCCAGCACCCCGACAGGGTCGTATGGCTACACCTTC
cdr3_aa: CASTPTGSYGYTF

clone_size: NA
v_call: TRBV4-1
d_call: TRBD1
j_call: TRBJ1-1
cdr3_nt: TGCGCCAGCAGCCAAGATTCCGCAGGGGGAAGGACTGAAGCTTTCTTT
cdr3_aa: CASSQDSAGGRTEAFF

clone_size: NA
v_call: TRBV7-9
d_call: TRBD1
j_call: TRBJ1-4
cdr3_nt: TGTGCCAGCAGTCCCTCAGCAGGGGGAACGGAAAAACTGTTTTTT
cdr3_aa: CASSPSAGGTEKLFF

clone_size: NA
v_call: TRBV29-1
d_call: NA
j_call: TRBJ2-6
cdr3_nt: TGCAGCGCCACGACAGGAGACTCTGGGGCCAACGTCCTGACTTTC
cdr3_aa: CSATTGDSGANVLTF

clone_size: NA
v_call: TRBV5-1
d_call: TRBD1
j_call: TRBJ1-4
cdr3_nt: TGCGCCAGCAGCTCGTCGGACAGGGGATCAGCAACTAATGAAAAACTGTTTTTT
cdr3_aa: CASSSSDRGSATNEKLFF

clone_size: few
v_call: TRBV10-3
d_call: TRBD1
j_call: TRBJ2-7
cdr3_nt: TGTGCCATCAGTGATCGGGACAGATTCTACGAGCAGTACTTC
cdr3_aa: CAISDRDRFYEQYF

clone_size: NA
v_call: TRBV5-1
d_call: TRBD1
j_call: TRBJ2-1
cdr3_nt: TGCGCCAGCAGCTTCCAGGGGGCGCGCAATGAGCAGTTCTTC
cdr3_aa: CASSFQGARNEQFF

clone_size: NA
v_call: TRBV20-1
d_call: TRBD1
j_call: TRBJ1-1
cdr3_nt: TGCAGTACTCTAGGGACAGAGATTAACACTGAAGCTTTCTTT
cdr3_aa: CSTLGTEINTEAFF

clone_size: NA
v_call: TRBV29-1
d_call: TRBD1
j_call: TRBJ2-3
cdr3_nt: TGCAGCGTTGAGAGGGACAGGGTGGGGAATACAGATACGCAGTATTTT
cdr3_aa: CSVERDRVGNTDTQYF

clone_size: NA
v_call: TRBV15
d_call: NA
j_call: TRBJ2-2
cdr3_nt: TGTGCCACCGTCGAGAACACCGGGGAGCTGTTTTTT
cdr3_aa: CATVENTGELFF

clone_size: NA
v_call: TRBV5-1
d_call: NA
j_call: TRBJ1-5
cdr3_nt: TGCGCCAGCAGCTTGGGTGGGGGTGCTAATCAGCCCCAGCATTTT
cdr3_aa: CASSLGGGANQPQHF

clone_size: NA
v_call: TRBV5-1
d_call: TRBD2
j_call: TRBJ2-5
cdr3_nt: TGCGCCAGCAGCTTGGAGCTAGCGGGGGTCCAAGAGACCCAGTACTTC
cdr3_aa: CASSLELAGVQETQYF

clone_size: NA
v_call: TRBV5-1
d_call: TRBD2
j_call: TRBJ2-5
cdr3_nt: TGCGCCAGCAGCTGGACCGGGGGGATTCGACAAGAGACCCAGTACTTC
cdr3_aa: CASSWTGGIRQETQYF

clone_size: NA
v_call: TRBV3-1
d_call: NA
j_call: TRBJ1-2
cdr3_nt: TGTGCCAGCAGCCAAGATTCCCGGAAGGAGTATGGCTACACCTTC
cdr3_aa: CASSQDSRKEYGYTF